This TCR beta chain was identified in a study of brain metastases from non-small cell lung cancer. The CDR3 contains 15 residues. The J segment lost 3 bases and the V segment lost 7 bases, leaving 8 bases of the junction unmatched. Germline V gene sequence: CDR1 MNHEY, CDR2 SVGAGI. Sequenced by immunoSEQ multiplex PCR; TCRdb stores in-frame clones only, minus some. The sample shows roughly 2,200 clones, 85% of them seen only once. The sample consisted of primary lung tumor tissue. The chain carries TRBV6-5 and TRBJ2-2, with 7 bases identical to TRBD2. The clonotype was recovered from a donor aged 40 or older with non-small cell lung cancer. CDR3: CASTDGGLHTGELFF. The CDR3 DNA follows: TGTGCCAGCACCGACGGGGGGTTGCACACCGGGGAGCTGTTTTTT.